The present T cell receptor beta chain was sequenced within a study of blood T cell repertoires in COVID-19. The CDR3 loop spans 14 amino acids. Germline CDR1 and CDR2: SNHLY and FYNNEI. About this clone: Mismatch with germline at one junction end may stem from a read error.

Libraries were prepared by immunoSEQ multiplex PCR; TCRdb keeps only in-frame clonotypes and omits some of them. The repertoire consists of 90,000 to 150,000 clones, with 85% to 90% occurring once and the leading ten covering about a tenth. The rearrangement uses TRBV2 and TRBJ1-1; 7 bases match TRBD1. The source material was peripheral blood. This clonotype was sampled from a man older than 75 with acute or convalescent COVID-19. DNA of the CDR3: TGTGCCAGCAGTCCGGGACAGAAGAACACCGAAGCTTTCTTT. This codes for CASSPGQKNTEAFF.